Listed below are T cell receptor beta chains from one sample, sequenced in a study of T cells in localized non-small cell lung cancer. Assay used: immunoSEQ multiplex PCR; TCRdb lists only in-frame clones, some missing. The repertoire holds 1,100 to 1,500 clones, with 20% to 25% as singletons. The sample was normal lung tissue next to the tumor, taken before any cancer treatment. The receptors were gathered from a female donor older than 55 with stage I lung adenocarcinoma. Both conserved end residues are part of each CDR3. D genes are given only for firm matches. Clone size is not always given. Where it is, it says once, few, many or a class for expanded clones.

d_call: TRBD1; clone_size: few; v_call: TRBV28; j_call: TRBJ1-5; cdr3_aa: CASRGQGGQPQHF; cdr3_nt: TGTGCCAGCCGTGGGCAGGGGGGGCAGCCCCAGCATTTT
d_call: NA; clone_size: NA; v_call: TRBV2; j_call: TRBJ2-5; cdr3_aa: CASDVTAQTQYF; cdr3_nt: TGTGCCAGCGACGTCACAGCCCAGACCCAGTACTTC
d_call: TRBD1; clone_size: NA; v_call: TRBV18; j_call: TRBJ1-2; cdr3_aa: CASSPARTGASYGYTF; cdr3_nt: TGTGCCAGCTCACCGGCGCGAACAGGGGCCTCCTATGGCTACACCTTC
d_call: NA; clone_size: NA; v_call: TRBV6-4; j_call: TRBJ2-7; cdr3_aa: CASSYGWRSLVTYEQYF; cdr3_nt: TGTGCCAGCAGTTACGGATGGCGGTCCTTAGTGACCTACGAGCAGTACTTC
d_call: NA; clone_size: NA; v_call: TRBV29-1; j_call: TRBJ2-1; cdr3_aa: CSVEDNERYNEQFF; cdr3_nt: TGCAGCGTTGAGGACAACGAAAGGTACAATGAGCAGTTCTTC
d_call: NA; clone_size: few; v_call: TRBV28; j_call: TRBJ2-2; cdr3_aa: CASSPRQTGELFF; cdr3_nt: TGTGCCAGCAGTCCTAGACAGACCGGGGAGCTGTTTTTT
d_call: TRBD2; clone_size: NA; v_call: TRBV5-1; j_call: TRBJ2-3; cdr3_aa: CASSSQRGRTDTQYF; cdr3_nt: TGCGCCAGCAGCTCACAGCGGGGGCGCACAGATACGCAGTATTTT
d_call: NA; clone_size: few; v_call: TRBV6-8; j_call: TRBJ1-3; cdr3_aa: CASSNSGNTIYF; cdr3_nt: TGTGCCAGCTCAAACTCTGGAAACACCATATATTTT
d_call: NA; clone_size: few; v_call: TRBV28; j_call: TRBJ2-4; cdr3_aa: CASSTADLLGIQYF; cdr3_nt: TGTGCCAGCAGCACCGCTGACCTCCTTGGCATTCAGTACTTC
d_call: TRBD2; clone_size: once; v_call: TRBV29-1; j_call: TRBJ2-1; cdr3_aa: CSVVSGTISYNEQFF; cdr3_nt: TGCAGCGTTGTAAGCGGGACGATCTCCTACAATGAGCAGTTCTTC
d_call: NA; clone_size: medium-sized; v_call: TRBV9; j_call: TRBJ2-5; cdr3_aa: CASILNQETQYF; cdr3_nt: TGTGCCAGCATTCTCAACCAAGAGACCCAGTACTTC
d_call: TRBD1; clone_size: once; v_call: TRBV5-1; j_call: TRBJ2-5; cdr3_aa: CASSLGQAIQETQYF; cdr3_nt: TGCGCCAGCAGCTTAGGACAGGCGATACAAGAGACCCAGTACTTC
d_call: NA; clone_size: NA; v_call: TRBV6-4; j_call: TRBJ2-5; cdr3_aa: CASSPEGPHQETQYF; cdr3_nt: TGTGCCAGCAGTCCGGAGGGGCCCCACCAAGAGACCCAGTACTTC
d_call: TRBD2; clone_size: NA; v_call: TRBV19; j_call: TRBJ2-3; cdr3_aa: CASSISLAGARTDTQYF; cdr3_nt: TGTGCCAGTAGTATTAGCCTAGCGGGAGCCCGCACAGATACGCAGTATTTT
d_call: TRBD1; clone_size: few; v_call: TRBV10-3; j_call: TRBJ1-4; cdr3_aa: CAISESTGANEKLFF; cdr3_nt: TGTGCCATCAGTGAGTCGACAGGGGCTAATGAAAAACTGTTTTTT
d_call: TRBD1; clone_size: few; v_call: TRBV6-8; j_call: TRBJ2-7; cdr3_aa: CASRDPGQGTYEQYF; cdr3_nt: TGTGCCAGCAGGGATCCGGGACAGGGGACCTACGAGCAGTACTTC